A single sample gave rise to the 21 T cell receptor beta chains below, sequenced in a study of blood T cell repertoires in COVID-19. Sequenced by immunoSEQ multiplex PCR; TCRdb stores in-frame clones only, minus some. Among about 90,000 clones, roughly nine tenths were seen once, and the ten largest hold less than 3.5%. The sequenced material came from peripheral blood. The receptor set was obtained from a man between 45 and 60 years old with COVID-19, enrolled during active disease.

The V and J genes are TRBV19 and TRBJ1-1; D uncertain. V gave up 5 bases and J gave up 0 bases, with 7 bases separating them. This CDR3 is 13 amino acids long. Germline V gives CDR1 LNHDA, CDR2 SQIVND (reference sequence). This CDR3 is CASSATVNTEAFF. The DNA of the CDR3 is TGTGCCAGTAGTGCCACAGTGAACACTGAAGCTTTCTTT.

J is TRBJ2-5 and V is TRBV9; D remains unclear. Germline CDR1 is SGDLS and CDR2 is YYNGEE. This CDR3 has 15 amino acids. Trimming removed 0 bases at V and 1 base at J, with 10 bases between. Here the CDR3 reads CASSVALGSQETQYF. The CDR3 DNA reads TGTGCCAGCAGCGTAGCTCTGGGCTCCCAAGAGACCCAGTACTTC.

The chain combines TRBV19 with TRBJ1-1, with TRBD1 as a possible D gene (5 bases). The CDR3 runs 16 residues. Trimming removed 3 bases from V and 0 bases from J, with 14 bases in between. CDR1 LNHDA and CDR2 SQIVND come from the germline V gene (reference sequence). CDR3 bases: TGTGCCAGTAGTATCGTGGAGGGGAGGATGAACACTGAAGCTTTCTTT. It is translated as CASSIVEGRMNTEAFF.

This clone was found once. The chain couples TRBV12-5 to TRBJ2-1; 7 bases match TRBD2. Germline CDR1 reads LGHNT; CDR2 reads FRNRAP. CDR3 size: 15 residues. Germline trimming cut 1 base from V and 5 bases from J; bases unmatched to any gene: 5. For the CDR3, the DNA is TGTGCTAGTGGTTTGGGAGCGGGGAGTCACAATGAGCAGTTCTTC. This gives the protein CASGLGAGSHNEQFF.

J is TRBJ2-1 and V is TRBV9; 12 nucleotides line up with TRBD2. Germline V gene data show CDR1 as SGDLS and CDR2 as YYNGEE. V lost 1 base, J lost 9 bases, and 8 bases stayed unmatched. This CDR3 region has 16 residues. DNA for the CDR3: TGTGCCAGCAGCGTAAGCCTAGCGGGGGGGCTGGTTGAGCAGTTCTTC. Translating it yields CASSVSLAGGLVEQFF.

Remarks on this clone: Relative to the germline gene, one junction end is altered; a read error may explain this. The chain recombines TRBV6-6 with TRBJ1-5, with 11 nucleotides matching TRBD1. This CDR3 has 14 residues. Germline values: CDR1 MNHNY, CDR2 SVGAGI (reference sequence). The CDR3 protein is CASSRTGGKQPQHF. The CDR3 DNA sequence: TGTGCCAGCAGCCGGACAGGGGGCAAACAGCCCCAGCATTTT.

This clone was detected once. V usage is TRBV7-2 and J usage is TRBJ1-2; TRBD1 aligns across 9 bases. The CDR3 has 14 amino acids. Trimming took 5 bases from V and 7 from J; bases not matched to a gene: 8. Germline values: CDR1 SGHTA, CDR2 FQGNSA. This CDR3 is CASSQGTGNGGYTF. The CDR3 coding sequence is TGTGCCAGCAGCCAAGGGACAGGGAACGGTGGCTACACCTTC.

This chain uses TRBV7-2 with TRBJ1-1, with D perhaps matching TRBD1 (6 bases). CDR1 and CDR2 from the germline V gene are SGHTA and FQGNSA. V was clipped by 3 bases and J by 4 bases, with 18 bases between them. The CDR3 length is 16 residues. The CDR3 loop is CASSFADWGGGTEAFF. The DNA for the CDR3 is TGTGCCAGCAGCTTCGCGGATTGGGGGGGCGGCACTGAAGCTTTCTTT.

This rearrangement joins TRBV5-1 to TRBJ2-1, with 7 bases lining up with TRBD2. Trimming cost V 0 bases and J 4 bases; bases outside gene matches: 4. The germline gives CDR1 SGHRS, CDR2 YFSETQ. The length of the CDR3 is 15 residues. CDR3 in amino acids: CASSLEAGVYNEQFF. In nucleotides, the CDR3 is TGCGCCAGCAGCTTGGAGGCGGGGGTTTACAATGAGCAGTTCTTC.

The CDR3 DNA sequence: TGTGCCAGCAGTTCCTCCCGACAGGGATTCTACGAGCAGTACTTC. This gives the protein CASSSSRQGFYEQYF. The chain has TRBV28 and TRBJ2-7, with TRBD1 matching 7 bases. CDR1 and CDR2 from the germline V gene are MDHEN and SYDVKM. CDR3 length equals 15 residues. V was pared by 4 bases and J by 3 bases, with 9 bases of the junction left unmatched.

The chain uses TRBV2 and TRBJ2-5; possible D gene TRBD2, 5 bases. The V gene's germline CDR1 is SNHLY and CDR2 FYNNEI. The CDR3 has 13 amino acids. Trimming removed 5 bases at V and 0 bases at J, with 7 bases between. The DNA of the CDR3 is TGTGCCAGCAGTCGGGATAACCAAGAGACCCAGTACTTC. Encoded protein: CASSRDNQETQYF. The full variable domain, in which reference TRBV2 and TRBJ2-5 provide the parts outside the CDR3, is EPEVTQTPSHQVTQMGQEVILRCVPISNHLYFYWYRQILGQKVEFLVSFYNNEISEKSEIFDDQFSVERPDGSNFTLKIRSTKLEDSAMYFCASSRDNQETQYFGPGTRLLVL.

The chain combines TRBV3-1 (or the pseudogene TRBV3-2) with TRBJ1-2; weak D call: TRBD1 (5 bases). The CDR3 sequence is 13 residues long. Deletions cut 4 bases from V and 2 bases from J, with 8 bases between. Germline V gives CDR1 LGHDT, CDR2 YNNKEL (reference sequence). In DNA form, the CDR3 reads TGTGCCAGCAGCCGACAGAAGAACTATGGCTACACCTTC. As protein: CASSRQKNYGYTF.

The gene calls are TRBV5-6 and TRBJ1-4, with a weak D call TRBD1 (5 bases). Germline V gene data show CDR1 as SGHDT and CDR2 as YYEEEE. The V gene lost 0 bases and the J gene lost 2 bases, with 5 bases spanning the gap. This CDR3 region has 14 residues. As DNA, the CDR3 is TGTGCCAGCAGCTTGGACAGGACTAATGAAAAACTGTTTTTT. Translation gives CASSLDRTNEKLFF.

The CDR3: CSVGGLARNEQYF. DNA for the CDR3: TGCAGCGTGGGGGGGCTAGCGCGAAACGAGCAGTACTTC. The V gene is TRBV29-1, the J gene TRBJ2-7; TRBD2 is a possible D gene (7 bases). CDR1 is SQVTM and CDR2 is ANQGSEA in the germline V gene. Trimming left V 6 bases short and J 5 bases short, with 17 bases between. CDR3 length equals 13 residues.

The chain carries TRBV9 and TRBJ1-3; possibly TRBD1 for D (6 bases). This CDR3 spans 16 amino acids. V was cut by 1 base and J by 1 base, with 12 bases left in between. Per germline, CDR1 SGDLS and CDR2 YYNGEE. The CDR3 here is CASSVRQAPSGNTIYF. The CDR3 region has the DNA TGTGCCAGCAGCGTACGACAGGCCCCTTCTGGAAACACCATATATTTT.

The chain has TRBV2 and TRBJ2-7, with D maybe TRBD1 (6 bases). Germline V CDR1 and CDR2: SNHLY, FYNNEI. Trimming stripped 3 bases from V and 4 bases from J, with 16 bases between. The CDR3 runs to 15 residues. CDR3 sequence: CASSDSAGAGYEQYF. The CDR3 DNA reads as TGTGCCAGCAGTGATTCGGCAGGGGCGGGTTACGAGCAGTACTTC.

DNA of the CDR3: TGCAGTGCTAGTCGCGGGGGAAGCTCCTACAATGAGCAGTTCTTC. This encodes CSASRGGSSYNEQFF. The J gene is TRBJ2-1, the V gene TRBV20-1; 7 positions match TRBD2. This CDR3 is 15 amino acids long. The trim removed 3 bases at V and 0 bases at J, leaving 5 bases unmatched. Per the germline V gene, CDR1 is DFQATT and CDR2 is SNEGSKA (reference sequence).

The J gene is TRBJ2-3, the V gene TRBV7-9; maybe TRBD1 (6 bases). The CDR3 is 15 amino acids. Germline CDR1 and CDR2: SEHNR and FQNEAQ (reference sequence). Trimming cost V 5 bases and J 0 bases, with 12 bases left between them. The CDR3 loop reads CASSTDRFSTDTQYF. In nucleotides, the CDR3 is TGTGCCAGCAGCACAGACAGGTTCAGCACAGATACGCAGTATTTT.

The CDR3 loop is CASSSTGMEPQHF. CDR3 nucleotides: TGTGCCAGCAGCTCAACGGGGATGGAGCCCCAGCATTTT. This chain joins TRBV27 and TRBJ1-5, with no clear D. With 6 bases removed from V and 8 bases from J, the gap between germline ends came to 14 bases. This CDR3 region has 13 residues. The germline V gene has CDR1 MNHEY and CDR2 SMNVEV (reference sequence).

V gene TRBV18 combines with J gene TRBJ1-5, with 7 bases matching TRBD1. The germline gives CDR1 KGHSH, CDR2 LQKENI. The CDR3 covers 13 residues. With 6 bases clipped from V and 7 bases from J, the junction kept 6 bases outside the gene matches. The CDR3 sequence: CASSPAQGQPQHF. CDR3 in DNA: TGTGCCAGCTCTCCGGCACAGGGGCAGCCCCAGCATTTT.

This clone was recorded a few times. The J gene is TRBJ2-3, the V gene TRBV6-2 or TRBV6-3; D is unclear. The V end was cut by 1 base, the J end by 2 bases, with 16 bases between. In germline, CDR1 is MNHEY, CDR2 SVGEGT. This CDR3 has 17 amino acids. The CDR3 here is CASSYYDRRTDTDTQYF. The CDR3 DNA sequence: TGTGCCAGCAGTTACTACGATAGACGTACAGACACAGATACGCAGTATTTT.